The 24 T cell receptor beta chains in this list originate from one sample, sequenced in a study of blood T cells in healthy people across ages. A sample-barcoded 5' primer and a J-beta primer mix were used in a second PCR of roughly 6 to 11 cycles. One entry per CDR3 protein, called by TCRdb with MiXCR from the 5' RACE reads. In the table there are about 900,000 distinct CDR3 sequences, 62% of which are singletons. The material sequenced was blood. These receptors came from a man aged 25 to 45 in good health.

V usage is TRBV6-2 or TRBV6-3 and J usage is TRBJ2-1; a possible D gene is TRBD2 (5 bases). The CDR3 covers 14 residues. Trimming removed 3 bases from V and 10 bases from J, with 16 bases in between. Germline CDR1 reads MNHEY; CDR2 reads SVGEGT. The CDR3 DNA is TGTGCCAGCAGTTATGGAGGTAGCTCCTACGAGCAGTTCTTC. Translation: CASSYGGSSYEQFF.

This clonotype was counted a few times. The chain joins TRBV20-1 to TRBJ1-2, with D unclear. Germline values: CDR1 DFQATT, CDR2 SNEGSKA (reference sequence). This CDR3 spans 13 amino acids. Trimming took off 3 bases at V and 2 bases at J, with 10 bases between the two ends. CDR3 DNA: TGCAGTGCTAGTAGCAGGACGAACTATGGCTACACCTTC. Residues: CSASSRTNYGYTF.

The chain employs TRBV6-2 or TRBV6-3 and TRBJ1-5; possibly TRBD1 for D (6 bases). Germline V gene lookup returns CDR1 MNHEY and CDR2 SVGEGT. V was shortened by 6 bases and J by 5 bases, with 17 bases between the two germline ends. The CDR3 covers 15 residues. CDR3 residues: CASRVDRLYHQPQHF. The CDR3 DNA sequence: TGTGCCAGCAGAGTGGACAGACTCTATCATCAGCCCCAGCATTTT.

This chain links TRBV20-1 with TRBJ2-7, with TRBD2 identical over 7 bases. This CDR3 spans 16 amino acids. The germline gives CDR1 DFQATT, CDR2 SNEGSKA (reference sequence). The J segment lost 2 bases and the V segment lost 6 bases, leaving 16 bases of the junction unmatched. DNA of the CDR3: TGCAGTGCCCTTACCGCCCGAGCGGGGAAACCCTACGAGCAGTACTTC. Protein sequence: CSALTARAGKPYEQYF.

The rearrangement links TRBV2 to TRBJ2-1; 8 positions match TRBD2. This CDR3 spans 15 amino acids. Per germline, CDR1 SNHLY and CDR2 FYNNEI. J lost 7 bases, V lost 4 bases, and 9 bases had no gene match. The DNA for the CDR3 is TGTGCCAGCAGTGGAGCGGGGGCCTCACCTAATGAGCAGTTCTTC. Residues: CASSGAGASPNEQFF. Using reference TRBV2 and TRBJ2-1 for the parts outside the CDR3, the full variable domain is EPEVTQTPSHQVTQMGQEVILRCVPISNHLYFYWYRQILGQKVEFLVSFYNNEISEKSEIFDDQFSVERPDGSNFTLKIRSTKLEDSAMYFCASSGAGASPNEQFFGPGTRLTVL.

This clonotype was seen only a few times. The V and J genes are TRBV4-2 and TRBJ2-7; D call uncertain. This CDR3 spans 13 amino acids. Germline CDR1 and CDR2: LGHNA and YNFKEQ. Trimming took off 2 bases at V and 5 bases at J, with 10 bases between the two ends. CDR3 amino acids: CASSQREVDEQYF. In DNA, the CDR3 is TGTGCCAGCAGCCAAAGGGAAGTGGACGAGCAGTACTTC.

The CDR3 loop reads CSASPQGWETQYF. The DNA of the CDR3 is TGCAGTGCTAGTCCCCAGGGTTGGGAGACCCAGTACTTC. The chain joins TRBV20-1 to TRBJ2-7, with D possibly matching TRBD1 (5 bases). The DNA end lines up better with TRBJ2-5; the J call may be wrong. The CDR3 extends over 13 amino acids. CDR1 is DFQATT and CDR2 is SNEGSKA in the germline V gene (reference sequence).

This clonotype was picked up one time. The V call is TRBV20-1, the J call TRBJ2-2; tentative D call: TRBD1 (5 bases). V dropped 3 bases and J dropped 3 bases, with 11 bases sitting between them. Germline-derived CDR1 and CDR2 are DFQATT and SNEGSKA (reference sequence). The CDR3 sequence is 14 residues long. The CDR3 region is CSASHGADTGELFF. DNA for the CDR3: TGCAGTGCTAGTCATGGGGCGGACACCGGGGAGCTGTTTTTT.

J is TRBJ2-1 and V is TRBV7-2; 12 bases fit TRBD2. This CDR3 has 14 amino acids. The germline CDR1 and CDR2 sequences are SGHTA and FQGNSA. V shed 7 bases, J shed 11 bases, and the junction held 9 bases outside the gene matches. CDR3 sequence: CASNKLLAGGQQFF. The DNA of the CDR3 is TGTGCCAGCAACAAACTCCTAGCGGGGGGGCAGCAGTTCTTC.

The chain links TRBV7-9 to TRBJ1-2; D gene uncertain. The CDR3 covers 14 residues. The V and J ends lost 1 base and 4 bases respectively, with 10 bases between them. The germline V gene encodes CDR1 SEHNR and CDR2 FQNEAQ (reference sequence). This CDR3 reads CASSLGWQLYGYTF. The CDR3 nucleotides are TGTGCCAGCAGCTTAGGGTGGCAGCTCTATGGCTACACCTTC.

This clonotype was picked up a small number of times. The chain employs TRBV4-3 and TRBJ2-5, with a tentative D call TRBD1 (6 bases). Germline values: CDR1 LGHNA, CDR2 YSLEER. With 6 bases removed from V and 2 bases from J, the gap between germline ends came to 10 bases. There are 13 residues in the CDR3. This CDR3 is CASSRQAQETQYF. CDR3 nucleotides: TGCGCCAGCAGTCGACAGGCTCAAGAGACCCAGTACTTC.

The chain employs TRBV3-1 and TRBJ2-7; D possibly corresponds to TRBD1 (5 bases). Germline V lookup: CDR1 LGHDT, CDR2 YNNKEL (reference sequence). The CDR3 covers 15 residues. With 0 bases removed from V and 3 bases from J, the gap between germline ends came to 12 bases. In nucleotides, the CDR3 is TGTGCCAGCAGCCAAGATAGCAGGGCCAGCTACGAGCAGTACTTC. Amino acid sequence: CASSQDSRASYEQYF.

The V gene is TRBV28, the J gene TRBJ2-1, with unresolved D. Gene TRBJ2-7 matches the end of the DNA better, so the J call may be wrong. Germline loops: CDR1 MDHEN, CDR2 SYDVKM. The CDR3 has 13 amino acids. DNA for the CDR3: TGTGCCAGCAGCGAGAGCTCCTACAATGAGCAGTACTTC. Its protein product is CASSESSYNEQYF.

This clonotype came up a few times. This sequence joins TRBV28 and TRBJ2-7; D is unclear. The CDR3 is made up of 12 amino acids. Germline V gives CDR1 MDHEN, CDR2 SYDVKM. Between the trimmed V and J ends, which lost 5 bases and 0 bases, there was a span of 5 bases. In DNA, the CDR3 is TGTGCCAGCAGTGGCTACTCCTACGAGCAGTACTTC. It translates to CASSGYSYEQYF. The whole variable domain, filled in from reference TRBV28 and TRBJ2-7, reads DVKVTQSSRYLVKRTGEKVFLECVQDMDHENMFWYRQDPGLGLRLIYFSYDVKMKEKGDIPEGYSVSREKKERFSLILESASTNQTSMYLCASSGYSYEQYFGPGTRLTVT.

This clonotype turned up a few times. The chain has TRBV5-1 and TRBJ1-1; 7 bases line up with TRBD1. This CDR3 contains 15 residues. Germline-derived CDR1 and CDR2 are SGHRS and YFSETQ. V gave up 4 bases and J gave up 1 base; unmatched junction bases: 7. This chain's CDR3 is CASSPTSGGNTEAFF. CDR3 DNA: TGCGCCAGCAGCCCCACCTCAGGGGGGAACACTGAAGCTTTCTTT.

The V gene is TRBV5-1, the J gene TRBJ2-7, with 7 bases fitting TRBD1. The J segment lost 0 bases and the V segment lost 6 bases, leaving 12 bases of the junction unmatched. Germline CDR1 is SGHRS and CDR2 is YFSETQ. The CDR3 extends over 16 amino acids. The CDR3 DNA is TGCGCCAGCACCAGGGCCTTCCGGGACAGCTCCTACGAGCAGTACTTC. Its translation is CASTRAFRDSSYEQYF.

The chain joins TRBV6-5 to TRBJ2-3, with 9 positions matching TRBD2. Germline V lookup: CDR1 MNHEY, CDR2 SVGAGI. J was trimmed by 6 bases and V by 3 bases; bases with no gene match: 4. This CDR3 is built from 14 residues. CDR3 protein: CASSYSRGGDTQYF. The CDR3 coding sequence is TGTGCCAGCAGTTATTCGCGGGGGGGGGATACGCAGTATTTT.

The chain couples TRBV5-1 to TRBJ2-2; possibly TRBD1 for D (6 bases). Trimming took off 3 bases at V and 4 bases at J, with 13 bases between the two ends. CDR1 SGHRS and CDR2 YFSETQ come from the germline V gene. There are 15 residues in the CDR3. Written as DNA, the CDR3 is TGCGCCAGCAGCTCACCGACAGGATTCACCGGGGAGCTGTTTTTT. This sequence encodes CASSSPTGFTGELFF.

The rearrangement joins TRBV5-1 to TRBJ2-3, with D tentatively TRBD1 or TRBD2 (6 bases each). With 0 bases removed from V and 4 bases from J, the gap between germline ends came to 12 bases. Germline values: CDR1 SGHRS, CDR2 YFSETQ. This CDR3 region has 15 residues. Written as DNA, the CDR3 is TGCGCCAGCAGCTTGGCCGGACAGCGGGCAGATACGCAGTATTTT. Its translation: CASSLAGQRADTQYF.

V usage is TRBV30 and J usage is TRBJ1-1, with D maybe TRBD1 (5 bases). Germline V lookup: CDR1 GTSNPN, CDR2 SVGIG (reference sequence). Trimming left V 4 bases short and J 8 bases short, with 14 bases between. This CDR3 comprises 12 residues. CDR3 region: CAWNSGPREAFF. CDR3 DNA: TGTGCCTGGAACTCGGGACCAAGGGAAGCTTTCTTT.

CDR3 DNA: TGCAGCGTTGACCCGGGACTCCAAGAGACCCAGTACTTC. Translated, it gives CSVDPGLQETQYF. The rearrangement joins TRBV29-1 to TRBJ2-5, with a possible D match to TRBD2 (6 bases). In germline, CDR1 is SQVTM, CDR2 ANQGSEA. V lost 3 bases to trimming and J lost 1 base, with 9 bases between them. This CDR3 is built from 13 residues.

The chain couples TRBV5-1 to TRBJ2-3; perhaps TRBD1 as D (5 bases). The CDR3 covers 16 residues. The V gene's germline CDR1 is SGHRS and CDR2 YFSETQ. V dropped 0 bases and J dropped 2 bases, with 13 bases sitting between them. The CDR3 is CASSLEGRWITDTQYF. Written as DNA, the CDR3 is TGCGCCAGCAGCTTGGAGGGGCGGTGGATCACAGATACGCAGTATTTT.

This chain links TRBV4-2 with TRBJ2-2, with D unresolved. Trimming pared 1 base from V and 2 bases from J, leaving 11 bases between. Germline-derived CDR1 and CDR2 are LGHNA and YNFKEQ. The CDR3 loop spans 16 amino acids. As DNA, the CDR3 is TGTGCCAGCAGCCAAGTGGCTTCTCTTAACACCGGGGAGCTGTTTTTT. Translated, it gives CASSQVASLNTGELFF.

This chain uses TRBV20-1 with TRBJ2-3; 10 bases are shared with TRBD1. J lost 6 bases, V lost 7 bases, and 4 bases had no gene match. The germline V gene has CDR1 DFQATT and CDR2 SNEGSKA (reference sequence). The CDR3 loop spans 12 amino acids. The CDR3 is CSGDRGSDTQYF. The DNA of the CDR3 is TGCAGTGGGGACAGGGGATCCGATACGCAGTATTTT.